This TCR beta chain is drawn from a study of Ad26.COV2.S vaccination and SARS-CoV-2 variants. Study background: Participant was drawn from the COV1001 Ad26.COV2.S trial arm.

Sequenced by immunoSEQ multiplex PCR; TCRdb stores in-frame clones only, minus some. This sample has nearly 400,000 clones, with approximately 91% found just once. Specified treatment: some 20 received Ad26.COV2.S at low or high dose, single or two shots; about 5 received placebo; per-sample allocation not given. Repertoires come from day 63 after the first vaccine or placebo injection. V was pared by 7 bases and J by 7 bases, with 13 bases between. The CDR3 is made up of 12 amino acids. Germline CDR1 and CDR2: MNHEY and SMNVEV (reference sequence). The V and J genes are TRBV27 and TRBJ2-5, with D perhaps TRBD1 (6 bases). The sequenced sample was peripheral blood, obtained in a trial of Ad26.COV2.S vaccine versus placebo. The TCR sequence derives from a person aged 18 to 65 who received the Ad26.COV2.S COVID-19 vaccine or a placebo. In nucleotides, the CDR3 is TGTGCCAGCACGACAGGTCAGGGGACCCAGTACTTC. Amino acid sequence: CASTTGQGTQYF.